These 12 T cell receptor beta chains came from one sample sequenced in a study of shared clonotypes between healthy human individuals. Some clones are missing from TCRdb's copy, which holds only in-frame ones; the method was immunoSEQ multiplex PCR. The sample includes some 2,500,000 clones, less than 95% of them seen just once. Sequenced input: naive CD4+ T cells from PBMCs. Subset of the sample: CD45RA+ positively selected. Every receptor here comes from a man younger than 35 in good health. Some clones in this sample may be carry-over from other donors' samples.

The chain joins TRBV2 to TRBJ2-5, with TRBD2 as a possible D gene (5 bases). There are 16 residues in the CDR3. Germline CDR1 reads SNHLY; CDR2 reads FYNNEI. With 4 bases removed from V and 2 bases from J, the gap between germline ends came to 17 bases. CDR3 DNA sequence: TGTGCCAGCAGTGCGCCCCCGCCGGAGGTACAAGAGACCCAGTACTTC. Its translation is CASSAPPPEVQETQYF. Using reference TRBV2 and TRBJ2-5 for the parts outside the CDR3, the full variable domain is EPEVTQTPSHQVTQMGQEVILRCVPISNHLYFYWYRQILGQKVEFLVSFYNNEISEKSEIFDDQFSVERPDGSNFTLKIRSTKLEDSAMYFCASSAPPPEVQETQYFGPGTRLLVL.

This rearrangement joins TRBV7-3 to TRBJ1-2, with TRBD1 matching 12 bases. CDR1 is SGHTA and CDR2 is FQGTGA in the germline V gene. V lost 2 bases, J lost 7 bases, and 2 bases stayed unmatched. There are 14 residues in the CDR3. In DNA form, the CDR3 reads TGTGCCAGCAGCTTAGGGACAGGGGGCCTTGGCTACACCTTC. It is translated as CASSLGTGGLGYTF.

The chain recombines TRBV30 with TRBJ1-4; D might be TRBD1 (5 bases). Trimming removed 5 bases at V and 8 bases at J, with 18 bases between. The germline V gene encodes CDR1 GTSNPN and CDR2 SVGIG (reference sequence). CDR3 size: 14 residues. The CDR3 DNA reads TGTGCCTGGTCCCCCGGGACTTTAGGGGAAAAACTGTTTTTT. Its protein product is CAWSPGTLGEKLFF.

The rearrangement uses TRBV28 and TRBJ2-2, with D possibly called TRBD1 or TRBD2 (5 bases each). CDR1 is MDHEN, CDR2 SYDVKM, per germline. V dropped 4 bases and J dropped 6 bases, with 15 bases sitting between them. The CDR3 spans 15 residues. Here the CDR3 DNA reads TGTGCCAGCAGTTCGGTGGGACGGCCCCCCGGGGAGCTGTTTTTT. The encoded protein is CASSSVGRPPGELFF.

This clone was counted a few times. Distinct nucleotide sequences in the sample also encode this CDR3. The DNA for the CDR3 is TGCAGTGCTAGGGGTTACACTGAAGCTTTCTTT. Translation: CSARGYTEAFF. V and J are TRBV20-1 and TRBJ1-1; D is undetermined. This CDR3 is built from 11 residues. Trimming removed 3 bases at V and 3 bases at J, with 5 bases between. CDR1 is DFQATT and CDR2 is SNEGSKA in the germline V gene (reference sequence).

CDR3 in amino acids: CASSFREEETQYF. CDR3 coding DNA: TGTGCCAGCAGCTTCCGAGAGGAGGAGACCCAGTACTTC. This chain joins TRBV13 and TRBJ2-5; D gene unclear. The CDR3 totals 13 residues. V lost 3 bases to trimming and J lost 5 bases, with 10 bases between them. Germline V gives CDR1 PRHDT, CDR2 FYEKMQ (reference sequence).

This clone was counted between two and nine times. The CDR3 DNA reads TGTGCCAGCAGCCCGGGACGAGGAGAAAAACTGTTTTTT. Encoded protein: CASSPGRGEKLFF. The chain recombines TRBV7-9 with TRBJ1-4; perhaps TRBD1 as D (5 bases). Looked up from germline, CDR1 is SEHNR and CDR2 is FQNEAQ (reference sequence). The CDR3 extends over 13 amino acids. V was trimmed by 5 bases and J by 8 bases, leaving 12 bases between them. The complete variable domain, with remaining parts taken from reference TRBV7-9 and TRBJ1-4, reads DTGVSQNPRHKITKRGQNVTFRCDPISEHNRLYWYRQTLGQGPEFLTYFQNEAQLEKSRLLSDRFSAERPKGSFSTLEIQRTEQGDSAMYLCASSPGRGEKLFFGSGTQLSVL.

V and J are TRBV28 and TRBJ1-5; weak D call: TRBD1 (6 bases). CDR3 length: 12 residues. Germline loops: CDR1 MDHEN, CDR2 SYDVKM. Trimming stripped 8 bases from V and 5 bases from J, with 10 bases between. As DNA, the CDR3 is TGTGCCAGCCGTAGGGGGGATCAGCCCCAGCATTTT. It translates to CASRRGDQPQHF.

In regard to this clone: A read error may account for a junction end that differs from germline. This specimen includes other DNA sequences encoding the same CDR3. V gene TRBV30 combines with J gene TRBJ2-5; 14 bases line up with TRBD2. From germline, CDR1 is GTSNPN and CDR2 SVGIG (reference sequence). The CDR3 is 15 residues long. CDR3 residues: CAWIRLAGGQETQYF. In nucleotides, the CDR3 is TGCGCCTGGATCCGACTAGCGGGAGGGCAAGAGACCCAGTACTTC.

The chain joins TRBV15 to TRBJ2-1; tentatively, D is TRBD2 (5 bases). The CDR3 covers 12 residues. With 1 base removed from V and 9 bases from J, the gap between germline ends came to 7 bases. CDR1 is LNHNV, CDR2 YYDKDF, per germline (reference sequence). The CDR3 here is CATSRVEGEQFF. CDR3 coding DNA: TGTGCCACCAGCAGAGTTGAGGGTGAGCAGTTCTTC.

Turning to this clone: The same CDR3 is also encoded by other DNA sequences in this sample. The CDR3 reads CASILRQGNTGELFF. CDR3 bases: TGTGCCAGCATCCTGAGACAGGGGAACACCGGGGAGCTGTTTTTT. This chain connects TRBV28 to TRBJ2-2; 7 positions agree with TRBD1. Per the germline V gene, CDR1 is MDHEN and CDR2 is SYDVKM. The CDR3 extends over 15 amino acids. The V gene end was trimmed by 7 bases and the J gene end by 1 base; junction bases not matched to a gene: 6.

This rearrangement joins TRBV28 to TRBJ1-1; D is unclear. The CDR3 has 15 residues. V was trimmed by 5 bases and J by 1 base, leaving 14 bases between them. CDR1 MDHEN and CDR2 SYDVKM come from the germline V gene. In nucleotides, the CDR3 is TGTGCCAGCAGTCCTTCATCAAATTCGAACACTGAAGCTTTCTTT. It translates to CASSPSSNSNTEAFF.